Reported below is one T cell receptor (beta chain). Its antigen is unidentified. The assay was immunoSEQ multiplex PCR, and TCRdb's table has in-frame clones only and misses some. Among 100,000 to 120,000 clones listed, roughly nine tenths were seen once. This sample stems from a study of T cell responses to AZD1222 COVID-19 vaccine. Study-level findings and limits: Clonal diversity may have been underestimated in mostly white British donors. Repertoire sampling happened only post peak T cell response.

Germline-derived CDR1 and CDR2 are MDHEN and SYDVKM. J lost 9 bases, V lost 6 bases, and 8 bases had no gene match. The CDR3 is 13 amino acids. Sequencing used peripheral blood, obtained 28 days after the second AZD1222 dose. This TCR was recovered from an adult who received the AZD1222 COVID-19 vaccine. The chain carries TRBV28 and TRBJ1-1, with TRBD1 matching over 9 bases. The DNA of the CDR3 is TGTGCCAGCAGGGTCCCGGGACAGGGAAAAGCTTTCTTT. It is translated as CASRVPGQGKAFF.